The 16 T cell receptor beta chains below come from one sample, sequenced in a study of blood T cell repertoires in COVID-19. The assay was immunoSEQ multiplex PCR, and TCRdb's table has in-frame clones only and misses some. The sample carries roughly 360,000 clones, around nine tenths recorded once. The source material was PBMCs or T cells enriched from blood (not recorded which). The source is a woman in her 30s with acute COVID-19.

This clone was recorded a few times. The chain employs TRBV27 and TRBJ1-5; D unresolved. Trimming pared 5 bases from V and 5 bases from J, leaving 13 bases between. Germline values: CDR1 MNHEY, CDR2 SMNVEV (reference sequence). The CDR3 extends over 14 amino acids. CDR3 coding DNA: TGTGCCAGCAGTCCAGGTAAATGGGATCAGCCCCAGCATTTT. Translated: CASSPGKWDQPQHF.

The gene calls are TRBV4-3 and TRBJ2-5; D perhaps matches TRBD1 (6 bases). CDR3 size: 16 residues. V was shortened by 4 bases and J by 5 bases, with 20 bases between the two germline ends. Germline-derived CDR1 and CDR2 are LGHNA and YSLEER. Here the CDR3 reads CASSPKGVGAGETQYF. CDR3 coding DNA: TGCGCCAGCAGCCCCAAAGGTGTGGGGGCGGGCGAGACCCAGTACTTC.

The genes are TRBV7-3 and TRBJ1-1; maybe TRBD1 (5 bases). Germline V CDR1 and CDR2: SGHTA, FQGTGA. Between the trimmed V and J ends, which lost 2 bases and 0 bases, there was a span of 10 bases. This CDR3 is 15 amino acids long. DNA for the CDR3: TGTGCCAGCAGCTTAGGGCAGGGCATGAACACTGAAGCTTTCTTT. It translates to CASSLGQGMNTEAFF.

The gene calls are TRBV29-1 and TRBJ2-1, with 7 bases fitting TRBD2. There are 16 residues in the CDR3. Trimming took 0 bases from V and 4 from J; bases not matched to a gene: 9. Germline loops: CDR1 SQVTM, CDR2 ANQGSEA. The CDR3 here is CSVEDFGSGEYNEQFF. CDR3 nucleotides: TGCAGCGTTGAAGATTTCGGGAGCGGGGAATACAATGAGCAGTTCTTC.

The chain carries TRBV7-3 and TRBJ2-3; TRBD2 matches at 9 bases. This CDR3 has 18 amino acids. CDR1 is SGHTA, CDR2 FQGTGA, per germline. Unmatched junction bases numbered 14, after V lost 2 bases and J lost 5 bases. CDR3 DNA sequence: TGTGCCAGCAGCTTATATCATGTAGCGGGGGTGGCCATAGATACGCAGTATTTT. This codes for CASSLYHVAGVAIDTQYF.

The CDR3 here is CASSWISSGASSYEQYF. CDR3 bases: TGTGCCAGCAGCTGGATCTCAAGCGGGGCCTCCTCCTACGAGCAGTACTTC. The rearrangement links TRBV7-2 to TRBJ2-7; 7 bases are a match to TRBD2. CDR3 size: 17 residues. V gave up 4 bases and J gave up 0 bases; unmatched junction bases: 12. In germline, CDR1 is SGHTA, CDR2 FQGNSA.

The V call is TRBV13, the J call TRBJ2-1; 8 positions agree with TRBD2. Germline V CDR1 and CDR2: PRHDT, FYEKMQ (reference sequence). The V gene end was trimmed by 5 bases and the J gene end by 2 bases; junction bases not matched to a gene: 11. CDR3 length: 17 amino acids. In DNA form, the CDR3 reads TGTGCCAGCAGCCACAATCTAGCGGGTTACCCCTACAATGAGCAGTTCTTC. Translated: CASSHNLAGYPYNEQFF.

This chain connects TRBV2 to TRBJ1-6; 8 bases are a match to TRBD1. The length of the CDR3 is 14 residues. Germline-derived CDR1 and CDR2 are SNHLY and FYNNEI. With V trimmed by 5 bases and J by 8 bases, 5 bases remained unmatched. CDR3 protein: CASSPDRGYSPLHF. Here the CDR3 DNA reads TGTGCCAGCAGTCCAGACAGGGGTTATTCACCCCTCCACTTT.

The chain employs TRBV6-5 and TRBJ1-5; possibly TRBD1 for D (5 bases). From germline, CDR1 is MNHEY and CDR2 SVGAGI. Trimming took off 6 bases at V and 5 bases at J, with 17 bases between the two ends. CDR3 length: 15 residues. The CDR3 protein is CASSGDSRGHQPQHF. CDR3 sequence (DNA): TGTGCCAGCAGCGGAGACAGCCGCGGCCATCAGCCCCAGCATTTT.

V usage is TRBV7-9 and J usage is TRBJ2-7, with a tentative D call TRBD1 (5 bases). Deletions cut 1 base from V and 7 bases from J, with 20 bases between. CDR3 length: 16 amino acids. CDR1 and CDR2 from the germline V gene are SEHNR and FQNEAQ (reference sequence). The CDR3 region is CASSLDLPRAGQEQYF. The CDR3 DNA follows: TGTGCCAGCAGCTTAGATCTGCCCAGGGCCGGTCAGGAGCAGTACTTC.

The chain combines TRBV7-6 with TRBJ2-5, with 8 nucleotides matching TRBD2. The CDR3 extends over 14 amino acids. CDR1 is SGHVS and CDR2 is FNYEAQ in the germline V gene. J was trimmed by 3 bases and V by 2 bases; bases with no gene match: 2. The CDR3: CASSLRGGEETQYF. CDR3 coding DNA: TGTGCCAGCAGCTTACGGGGGGGGGAAGAGACCCAGTACTTC. Supplemented by reference TRBV7-6 and TRBJ2-5, the full variable domain reads GAGVSQSPRYKVTKRGQDVALRCDPISGHVSLYWYRQALGQGPEFLTYFNYEAQQDKSGLPNDRFSAERPEGSISTLTIQRTEQRDSAMYRCASSLRGGEETQYFGPGTRLLVL.

V is TRBV6-4 and J is TRBJ2-7; 8 nucleotides agree with TRBD1. Germline values: CDR1 MRHNA, CDR2 SNTAGT. Trimming cost V 7 bases and J 4 bases; bases outside gene matches: 3. The CDR3 is 12 residues long. The CDR3 region has the DNA TGTGCCAGCAAGGACAGGGTTTACGAGCAGTACTTC. This codes for CASKDRVYEQYF.

This chain uses TRBV19 with TRBJ2-7, with D uncertain. The V gene's germline CDR1 is LNHDA and CDR2 SQIVND (reference sequence). V lost 5 bases to trimming and J lost 2 bases, with 10 bases between them. The CDR3 loop spans 13 amino acids. This chain's CDR3 is CASSRSVPYEQYF. DNA for the CDR3: TGTGCCAGTAGTCGCAGTGTTCCCTACGAGCAGTACTTC.

The V and J genes are TRBV5-8 and TRBJ1-4, with TRBD1 matching over 9 bases. The J segment lost 5 bases and the V segment lost 4 bases, leaving 3 bases of the junction unmatched. The length of the CDR3 is 14 residues. Per the germline V gene, CDR1 is SGHTS and CDR2 is YDEGEE. The CDR3 nucleotides are TGTGCCAGCAGCCCGACAGGGGGGAATGAAAAACTGTTTTTT. It encodes CASSPTGGNEKLFF. Combining the CDR3 with reference TRBV5-8 and TRBJ1-4 gives the whole variable domain EAGVTQSPTHLIKTRGQQATLRCSPISGHTSVYWYQQALGLGLQFLLWYDEGEERNRGNFPPRFSGRQFPNYSSELNVNALELEDSALYLCASSPTGGNEKLFFGSGTQLSVL.

This chain links TRBV19 with TRBJ2-7; D is ambiguous. With 5 bases removed from V and 3 bases from J, the gap between germline ends came to 5 bases. Germline V gene data show CDR1 as LNHDA and CDR2 as SQIVND (reference sequence). The CDR3 contains 11 residues. CDR3 amino acids: CASSADYEQYF. Here the CDR3 DNA reads TGTGCCAGTAGTGCGGACTACGAGCAGTACTTC.

The genes are TRBV19 and TRBJ1-4; the match to TRBD1 covers 7 bases. J lost 1 base, V lost 6 bases, and 11 bases had no gene match. There are 17 residues in the CDR3. Germline V gives CDR1 LNHDA, CDR2 SQIVND (reference sequence). The CDR3 nucleotides read TGTGCCAGTAGCCTTACGACAGGGCGGGGAACTAATGAAAAACTGTTTTTT. Translation gives CASSLTTGRGTNEKLFF. The full variable domain, in which reference TRBV19 and TRBJ1-4 provide the parts outside the CDR3, is DGGITQSPKYLFRKEGQNVTLSCEQNLNHDAMYWYRQDPGQGLRLIYYSQIVNDFQKGDIAEGYSVSREKKESFPLTVTSAQKNPTAFYLCASSLTTGRGTNEKLFFGSGTQLSVL.